Below, 23 T cell receptor beta chains from the same sample are listed, as sequenced in a study of cytomegalovirus exposure and HLA in healthy donors. The PCR used 60 Vbeta and 13 Jbeta primers. Profiling relied on immunoSEQ multiplex PCR, and the TCRdb table lists in-frame clones only, not all of them. The table records approximately 170,000 clones, under 90% of them present only once. The sequencing sample was made of PBMCs. The receptors originated from a male donor in good health and CMV-seronegative.

The chain uses TRBV6-1 and TRBJ1-1; D gene unclear. This CDR3 is 10 amino acids long. Trimming removed 6 bases at V and 8 bases at J, with 7 bases between. Germline V CDR1 and CDR2: MNHNS, SASEGT. CDR3 in DNA: TGTGCCAGCAGGAACGGGGAAGCTTTCTTT. It is translated as CASRNGEAFF.

This clone was picked up a small number of times. The chain recombines TRBV2 with TRBJ2-7; D may be TRBD2 (6 bases). The germline V gene encodes CDR1 SNHLY and CDR2 FYNNEI. The CDR3 has 16 amino acids. The V and J ends lost 3 bases and 3 bases respectively, with 18 bases between them. CDR3 protein: CASSEGGGRLGYEQYF. In DNA form, the CDR3 reads TGTGCCAGCAGTGAGGGGGGTGGAAGGTTGGGCTACGAGCAGTACTTC.

This chain joins TRBV5-1 and TRBJ2-5, with D perhaps TRBD2 (7 bases). Trimming left V 1 base short and J 1 base short, with 14 bases between. The germline gives CDR1 SGHRS, CDR2 YFSETQ. The CDR3 loop spans 16 amino acids. CDR3 region: CASSLLGGPIQETQYF. In nucleotides, the CDR3 is TGCGCCAGCAGCTTGCTCGGGGGGCCCATCCAAGAGACCCAGTACTTC.

V and J are TRBV10-3 and TRBJ2-3; 9 bases match TRBD2. After removal of 6 bases from V and 2 bases from J, the junction contained 12 bases not matched to a gene. CDR1 and CDR2 from the germline V gene are ENHRY and SYGVKD. The CDR3 runs to 17 residues. The CDR3: CAIRPSVGGGDTDTQYF. Written as DNA, the CDR3 is TGTGCCATCAGGCCCTCGGTTGGCGGGGGGGACACAGATACGCAGTATTTT.

The rearrangement uses TRBV19 and TRBJ2-2, with TRBD1 as a possible D gene (6 bases). This CDR3 comprises 16 residues. Per germline, CDR1 LNHDA and CDR2 SQIVND (reference sequence). The ends were cut back, 6 bases at V and 8 bases at J, with 22 bases in the middle. The CDR3 DNA follows: TGTGCCAGTAGCCCTCGAGAACAGGGCTCGCGGGGGGAGCTGTTTTTT. This sequence encodes CASSPREQGSRGELFF.

The chain couples TRBV5-1 to TRBJ2-1; D ambiguous. The V end lost 4 bases, the J end lost 9 bases, and 5 bases lay between the germline ends. Looked up from germline, CDR1 is SGHRS and CDR2 is YFSETQ. This CDR3 has 10 residues. The CDR3 nucleotides read TGCGCCAGCAGCGATAGTGAGCAGTTCTTC. Protein product: CASSDSEQFF.

The chain carries TRBV27 and TRBJ2-2; D is ambiguous. V was clipped by 4 bases and J by 5 bases, with 8 bases between them. The CDR3 has 13 residues. From germline, CDR1 is MNHEY and CDR2 SMNVEV (reference sequence). This chain's CDR3 is CASSSAVTGELFF. CDR3 nucleotides: TGTGCCAGCAGTTCTGCAGTAACCGGGGAGCTGTTTTTT.

The CDR3 sequence: CAISEMSGYGYTF. CDR3 DNA sequence: TGTGCCATCAGTGAGATGAGCGGCTATGGCTACACCTTC. The chain combines TRBV10-3 with TRBJ1-2; D call uncertain. The CDR3 length is 13 residues. Germline CDR1 is ENHRY and CDR2 is SYGVKD. V was shortened by 2 bases and J by 4 bases, with 8 bases between the two germline ends.

The table lists this clone with a count of one. V and J are TRBV2 and TRBJ1-2; D perhaps matches TRBD1 (5 bases). Per the germline V gene, CDR1 is SNHLY and CDR2 is FYNNEI. This CDR3 region has 15 residues. V dropped 3 bases and J dropped 4 bases, with 15 bases sitting between them. CDR3 residues: CASSDRVMRGYGYTF. The DNA of the CDR3 is TGTGCCAGCAGTGACAGGGTAATGCGGGGCTATGGCTACACCTTC.

A few counts support this clone. The genes are TRBV7-6 and TRBJ2-1; the match to TRBD1 covers 11 bases. The CDR3 spans 13 residues. Trimming cost V 4 bases and J 8 bases; bases outside gene matches: 1. Germline loops: CDR1 SGHVS, CDR2 FNYEAQ. The DNA of the CDR3 is TGTGCCAGCAGCTCGGACAGGGGGCATGAGCAGTTCTTC. As protein: CASSSDRGHEQFF.

The chain links TRBV28 to TRBJ2-1; TRBD2 matches 13 bases. This CDR3 has 19 amino acids. Trimming removed 4 bases from V and 8 bases from J; junction bases left unmatched: 17. Germline loops: CDR1 MDHEN, CDR2 SYDVKM. CDR3 in amino acids: CASSSKLWGLAGRYYEQFF. The CDR3 nucleotides read TGTGCCAGCAGTTCGAAGTTATGGGGACTAGCGGGACGTTATTATGAGCAGTTCTTC.

This clone came up a few times. The chain uses TRBV7-8 and TRBJ1-2, with a weak D call TRBD1 (6 bases). Between the trimmed V and J ends, which lost 1 base and 8 bases, there was a span of 14 bases. The germline V gene has CDR1 SGHVS and CDR2 FQNEAQ. CDR3 size: 14 residues. This chain's CDR3 is CASSLGRGRDGYTF. In nucleotides, the CDR3 is TGTGCCAGCAGCTTAGGGAGGGGGAGGGACGGCTACACCTTC.

The chain couples TRBV11-2 to TRBJ2-5; no firm D call. The end of the DNA fits TRBJ2-7 better, so the J call may be wrong. The germline V gene has CDR1 SGHAT and CDR2 FQNNGV. CDR3 length: 15 residues. CDR3 residues: CASSLVGSWAYEQYF. DNA of the CDR3: TGTGCCAGCAGCTTAGTTGGCAGTTGGGCCTACGAGCAGTACTTC.

The chain uses TRBV5-1 and TRBJ2-1, with 8 bases fitting TRBD2. The germline V gene encodes CDR1 SGHRS and CDR2 YFSETQ. The V gene end was trimmed by 0 bases and the J gene end by 5 bases; junction bases not matched to a gene: 19. The CDR3 totals 20 residues. CDR3: CASSLVVGQPKLAAHNEQFF. The CDR3 DNA follows: TGCGCCAGCAGCTTGGTTGTTGGCCAGCCCAAACTAGCGGCTCACAATGAGCAGTTCTTC.

The chain has TRBV18 and TRBJ1-6, with D unresolved. V gave up 2 bases and J gave up 10 bases, with 12 bases separating them. Looked up from germline, CDR1 is KGHSH and CDR2 is LQKENI. The CDR3 spans 14 residues. The CDR3 nucleotides read TGTGCCAGCTCACCAAACACCGAAGTGTCACCCCTCCACTTT. Residues: CASSPNTEVSPLHF.

This clone was seen only once. The chain uses TRBV9 and TRBJ2-1; 9 nucleotides line up with TRBD2. This CDR3 has 14 residues. CDR1 is SGDLS, CDR2 YYNGEE, per germline. V shed 3 bases and J 5 bases; nucleotides not matched to a gene: 3. CDR3 bases: TGTGCCAGCAGCGCCGCTAGCGGGGACAATGAGCAGTTCTTC. Residues: CASSAASGDNEQFF.

This rearrangement joins TRBV27 to TRBJ1-6; D remains ambiguous. CDR3 length equals 15 residues. CDR1 is MNHEY, CDR2 SMNVEV, per germline (reference sequence). V gave up 2 bases and J gave up 8 bases, with 13 bases separating them. DNA of the CDR3: TGTGCCAGCAGTTTAGATCACAGTACCTATTCACCCCTCCACTTT. Protein sequence: CASSLDHSTYSPLHF.

The genes are TRBV11-3 and TRBJ2-3; TRBD2 matches at 11 bases. The germline gives CDR1 SGHNT, CDR2 YENEEA. This CDR3 comprises 16 residues. V lost 5 bases and J lost 2; bases outside the gene matches: 6. The CDR3 DNA is TGTGCCAGCAGCAGAACTAGCGGGGGACTCACAGATACGCAGTATTTT. Residues: CASSRTSGGLTDTQYF. Looking up the rest from reference TRBV11-3 and TRBJ2-3 gives the full variable domain: EAGVVQSPRYKIIEKKQPVAFWCNPISGHNTLYWYLQNLGQGPELLIRYENEEAVDDSQLPKDRFSAERLKGVDSTLKIQPAELGDSAVYLCASSRTSGGLTDTQYFGPGTRLTVL.

V usage is TRBV9 and J usage is TRBJ2-2; the match to TRBD2 covers 13 bases. The trim removed 0 bases at V and 8 bases at J, leaving 4 bases unmatched. The CDR3 runs 16 residues. Germline V gene lookup returns CDR1 SGDLS and CDR2 YYNGEE. CDR3 in amino acids: CASSVGLAGGNGELFF. The CDR3 DNA reads TGTGCCAGCAGCGTAGGACTAGCGGGGGGTAATGGGGAGCTGTTTTTT.

V and J are TRBV5-1 and TRBJ2-7; 7 positions agree with TRBD1. From germline, CDR1 is SGHRS and CDR2 YFSETQ. The CDR3 runs to 15 residues. The V gene end was trimmed by 4 bases and the J gene end by 1 base; junction bases not matched to a gene: 8. The CDR3 nucleotides read TGCGCCAGCAGCGTAACGACAGGGCGTTCCTACGAGCAGTACTTC. It is translated as CASSVTTGRSYEQYF.

In this sample, this clone turned up a few times. The V gene is TRBV5-1, the J gene TRBJ1-2; the D is unclear. V was cut by 0 bases and J by 4 bases, with 4 bases left in between. CDR1 and CDR2 (germline): SGHRS, YFSETQ. CDR3 length: 12 amino acids. CDR3 loop: CASSLDTYGYTF. The CDR3 region has the DNA TGCGCCAGCAGCTTGGACACCTATGGCTACACCTTC.

The CDR3 coding sequence is TGTGCCGCCACTTTCGGGACTCCCAATGAGCAGTTCTTC. The encoded protein is CAATFGTPNEQFF. V is TRBV30 and J is TRBJ2-1, with D perhaps TRBD2 (6 bases). The germline V gene encodes CDR1 GTSNPN and CDR2 SVGIG (reference sequence). CDR3 size: 13 residues. V lost 8 bases to trimming and J lost 6 bases, with 17 bases between them.

The chain combines TRBV6-6 with TRBJ1-1; D remains unclear. This CDR3 is 14 amino acids long. Per the germline V gene, CDR1 is MNHNY and CDR2 is SVGAGI (reference sequence). Trimming removed 7 bases at V and 3 bases at J, with 15 bases between. The CDR3 reads CASKPRVIDTEAFF. In DNA form, the CDR3 reads TGTGCCAGCAAGCCGCGGGTAATCGACACTGAAGCTTTCTTT.